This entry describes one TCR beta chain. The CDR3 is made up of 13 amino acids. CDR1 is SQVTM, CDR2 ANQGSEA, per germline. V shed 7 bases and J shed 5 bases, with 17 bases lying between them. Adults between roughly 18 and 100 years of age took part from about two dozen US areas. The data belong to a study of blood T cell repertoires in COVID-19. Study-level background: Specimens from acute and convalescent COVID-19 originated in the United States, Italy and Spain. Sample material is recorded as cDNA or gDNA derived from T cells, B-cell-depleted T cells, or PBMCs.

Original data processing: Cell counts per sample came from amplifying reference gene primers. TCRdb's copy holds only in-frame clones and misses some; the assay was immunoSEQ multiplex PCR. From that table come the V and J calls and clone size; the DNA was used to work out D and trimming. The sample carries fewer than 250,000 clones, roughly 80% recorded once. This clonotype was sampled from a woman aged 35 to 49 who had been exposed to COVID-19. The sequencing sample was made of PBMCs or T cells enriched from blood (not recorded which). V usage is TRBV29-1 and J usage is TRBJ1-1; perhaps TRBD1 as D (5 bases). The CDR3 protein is CSAEGQGKTEAFF. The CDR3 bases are TGCAGCGCCGAAGGGCAGGGAAAGACTGAAGCTTTCTTT.